Below, 20 T cell receptor beta chains from the same sample are listed, as sequenced in a study of blood T cell repertoires in COVID-19. TCRdb's table, derived via immunoSEQ multiplex PCR, lists solely in-frame clones and lacks some. The data show 150,000 to 200,000 clones, roughly nine tenths seen once. The sequencing sample was made of peripheral blood. Receptor source: a man aged 55 to 70 with active or convalescent COVID-19.

The chain joins TRBV9 to TRBJ2-3; TRBD2 agrees at 9 bases. CDR3 length equals 15 residues. Germline V gene sequence: CDR1 SGDLS, CDR2 YYNGEE. J lost 4 bases, V lost 4 bases, and 7 bases had no gene match. This chain's CDR3 is CASSPRGGPADTQYF. The CDR3 nucleotides are TGTGCCAGCAGCCCGCGGGGGGGCCCAGCAGATACGCAGTATTTT. The full variable domain, completed using reference TRBV9 and TRBJ2-3, is DSGVTQTPKHLITATGQRVTLRCSPRSGDLSVYWYQQSLDQGLQFLIQYYNGEERAKGNILERFSAQQFPDLHSELNLSSLELGDSALYFCASSPRGGPADTQYFGPGTRLTVL.

V and J are TRBV6-5 and TRBJ2-1; 10 bases are a match to TRBD1. The germline gives CDR1 MNHEY, CDR2 SVGAGI. This CDR3 region has 15 residues. V lost 5 bases and J lost 5; bases outside the gene matches: 6. The CDR3, as DNA: TGTGCCAGCAGTATGGGACAGGGGACCCACAATGAGCAGTTCTTC. Its protein is CASSMGQGTHNEQFF.

CDR3: CASSPTGNTDTQYF. The DNA of the CDR3 is TGTGCCAGCTCACCGACAGGGAACACAGATACGCAGTATTTT. This rearrangement joins TRBV18 to TRBJ2-3; 7 nucleotides line up with TRBD1. Germline CDR1 is KGHSH and CDR2 is LQKENI. CDR3 length: 14 amino acids. With V trimmed by 3 bases and J by 2 bases, 2 bases remained unmatched.

This chain uses TRBV7-9 with TRBJ1-5; tentative D call: TRBD1 (6 bases). The V gene's germline CDR1 is SEHNR and CDR2 FQNEAQ (reference sequence). The CDR3 runs to 15 residues. Trimming removed 4 bases from V and 6 bases from J, with 16 bases in between. CDR3 bases: TGTGCCAGCAGCTACTCGACAGGCCGCGCTCAGCCCCAGCATTTT. Its translation is CASSYSTGRAQPQHF.

This chain connects TRBV6-1 to TRBJ1-1, with no clear D. Germline V gene data show CDR1 as MNHNS and CDR2 as SASEGT. The CDR3 consists of 16 residues. Trimming stripped 4 bases from V and 0 bases from J, with 15 bases between. DNA for the CDR3: TGTGCCAGCAGTGTGACCCCCCGGCGGATGAACACTGAAGCTTTCTTT. Its translation: CASSVTPRRMNTEAFF.

The V call is TRBV20-1, the J call TRBJ1-2, with D possibly matching TRBD1 (6 bases). Germline V gives CDR1 DFQATT, CDR2 SNEGSKA (reference sequence). The CDR3 is 13 amino acids. Trimming removed 3 bases from V and 2 bases from J, with 10 bases in between. CDR3 residues: CSASQGKNYGYTF. The CDR3 nucleotides read TGCAGTGCTAGTCAGGGGAAGAACTATGGCTACACCTTC.

The chain employs TRBV4-1 and TRBJ2-7; 9 bases are shared with TRBD1. The germline gives CDR1 MGHRA, CDR2 YSYEKL. Germline trimming cut 4 bases from V and 2 bases from J; bases unmatched to any gene: 12. This CDR3 has 17 amino acids. For the CDR3, the DNA is TGCGCCAGCAGCCGCCAACCTACCGGGACAGGGACCTACGAGCAGTACTTC. Translation gives CASSRQPTGTGTYEQYF.

The chain has TRBV7-9 and TRBJ1-3; D is ambiguous. CDR3 length: 14 residues. The V end lost 5 bases, the J end lost 1 base, and 9 bases lay between the germline ends. CDR1 and CDR2 from the germline V gene are SEHNR and FQNEAQ (reference sequence). CDR3 nucleotides: TGTGCCAGCAGCAGGACTATGTCTGGAAACACCATATATTTT. Encoded protein: CASSRTMSGNTIYF.

This chain joins TRBV18 and TRBJ1-1; D unresolved. In germline, CDR1 is KGHSH, CDR2 LQKENI. The CDR3 runs 13 residues. V lost 6 bases to trimming and J lost 1 base, with 9 bases between them. In nucleotides, the CDR3 is TGTGCCAGCTCTCTTCAGGAGAACACTGAAGCTTTCTTT. Encoded protein: CASSLQENTEAFF.

V usage is TRBV9 and J usage is TRBJ2-5, with 8 bases lining up with TRBD2. Germline loops: CDR1 SGDLS, CDR2 YYNGEE. The CDR3 contains 17 residues. The junction had 12 bases not matched to a gene; V was cut back by 4 bases and J by 1 base. The chain's CDR3 is CASSTFPSGRFQETQYF. The CDR3 nucleotides read TGTGCCAGCAGCACCTTTCCTAGCGGGCGATTCCAAGAGACCCAGTACTTC.

The genes are TRBV6-5 and TRBJ2-7; possibly TRBD1 for D (6 bases). From germline, CDR1 is MNHEY and CDR2 SVGAGI. CDR3 length: 15 residues. The V end was cut by 2 bases, the J end by 2 bases, with 13 bases between. CDR3 bases: TGTGCCAGCAGTTACGGGCAGGGGAATACCTACGAGCAGTACTTC. This gives the protein CASSYGQGNTYEQYF.

Details on this clone: The junction and the germline gene differ at one end; a read error may be behind it. This chain connects TRBV19 to TRBJ1-5; TRBD1 aligns across 9 bases. Germline V gene data show CDR1 as LNHDA and CDR2 as SQIVND (reference sequence). The CDR3 length is 17 residues. For the CDR3, the DNA is TGTACCAGTAGCTCCCGGGACAGGGCCTCAAAGAATCAGCCCCAGCATTTT. As protein: CTSSSRDRASKNQPQHF.

The rearrangement links TRBV5-4 to TRBJ1-3; D is perhaps TRBD1 (5 bases). This CDR3 contains 16 residues. Trimming took 0 bases from V and 0 from J, leaving 10 bases between them. Germline V lookup: CDR1 SGHNT, CDR2 YYREEE (reference sequence). In DNA form, the CDR3 reads TGTGCCAGCAGCTTGGACGGACACTCCTCTGGAAACACCATATATTTT. Its translation is CASSLDGHSSGNTIYF.

In DNA, the CDR3 is TGTGCCAGCGGTAGGAACGGAGGAGACACAGATACGCAGTATTTT. This translates into CASGRNGGDTDTQYF. The chain joins TRBV11-2 to TRBJ2-3; D might be TRBD2 (5 bases). The V end was cut by 8 bases, the J end by 2 bases, with 17 bases between. The CDR3 runs 15 residues. In germline, CDR1 is SGHAT, CDR2 FQNNGV.

The gene calls are TRBV5-1 and TRBJ2-1, with 9 nucleotides matching TRBD1. The CDR3 has 15 amino acids. Germline values: CDR1 SGHRS, CDR2 YFSETQ. J was trimmed by 4 bases and V by 4 bases; bases with no gene match: 6. In nucleotides, the CDR3 is TGCGCCAGCAGCACTGGACAGGGGTCTTACAATGAGCAGTTCTTC. Translation: CASSTGQGSYNEQFF.

The chain uses TRBV7-9 and TRBJ2-7, with unresolved D. This CDR3 comprises 15 residues. Germline loops: CDR1 SEHNR, CDR2 FQNEAQ (reference sequence). The V gene lost 5 bases and the J gene lost 0 bases, with 14 bases spanning the gap. The CDR3 sequence: CASSPPEVSSYEQYF. The CDR3 DNA sequence: TGTGCCAGCAGCCCCCCCGAGGTTAGCTCCTACGAGCAGTACTTC.

The V gene is TRBV25-1, the J gene TRBJ2-3; weak D call: TRBD2 (6 bases). Trimming shortened V by 10 bases and J by 0 bases, and 14 bases separated the two germline ends. Germline assignment: CDR1 MGHDK and CDR2 SYGVNS. The CDR3 sequence is 14 residues long. The CDR3, as DNA: TGTGCCACGGAGGGGCTCACTAGCACAGATACGCAGTATTTT. Encoded protein: CATEGLTSTDTQYF. Drawing the rest from reference TRBV25-1 and TRBJ2-3, the complete variable domain is EADIYQTPRYLVIGTGKKITLECSQTMGHDKMYWYQQDPGMELHLIHYSYGVNSTEKGDLSSESTVSRIRTEHFPLTLESARPSHTSQYLCATEGLTSTDTQYFGPGTRLTVL.

The chain couples TRBV2 to TRBJ1-2; D is unclear. V shed 7 bases and J shed 4 bases, with 16 bases lying between them. The length of the CDR3 is 14 residues. Looked up from germline, CDR1 is SNHLY and CDR2 is FYNNEI. This chain's CDR3 is CASIINRDFYGYTF. The CDR3, as DNA: TGTGCCAGCATCATAAACCGGGATTTCTATGGCTACACCTTC.

This chain uses TRBV7-3 with TRBJ1-2; TRBD1 aligns across 8 bases. The ends lost 5 bases at V and 4 bases at J; junction bases unmatched: 6. In germline, CDR1 is SGHTA, CDR2 FQGTGA. The CDR3 is 14 amino acids. CDR3: CASSPTGVAYGYTF. The CDR3 DNA reads TGTGCCAGCAGCCCGACAGGGGTCGCCTATGGCTACACCTTC.

CDR3 protein: CASSQVPGEQFF. In DNA, the CDR3 is TGCGCCAGCAGCCAAGTACCGGGTGAGCAGTTCTTC. This rearrangement joins TRBV4-1 to TRBJ2-1; no clear D gene. The length of the CDR3 is 12 residues. V was shortened by 1 base and J by 9 bases, with 7 bases between the two germline ends. CDR1 is MGHRA and CDR2 is YSYEKL in the germline V gene.